This T cell receptor (beta chain) was retrieved from a study of T cells after yellow fever vaccination. TCRdb independently ran MiXCR on the 5' RACE reads; one entry per CDR3 protein. The sample has 65,000 to 90,000 distinct CDR3 sequences, roughly 7.4% seen once. The V gene's germline CDR1 is SGHTA and CDR2 FQGNSA. The V end lost 6 bases, the J end lost 2 bases, and 14 bases lay between the germline ends. The CDR3 is made up of 14 amino acids. This sequence originates from a man aged 25 to 40 who received the YFV17D yellow fever vaccine. Sequencing used CD8+ T cells sorted from PBMCs, obtained on the day of the yellow fever booster vaccination. The V gene is TRBV7-2, the J gene TRBJ2-7, with a weak D call TRBD2 (5 bases). CDR3 loop: CASRPPSYAYEQYF. CDR3 sequence (DNA): TGTGCCAGCAGACCGCCTAGCTATGCCTACGAGCAGTACTTC. The complete variable domain, with remaining parts taken from reference TRBV7-2 and TRBJ2-7, reads GAGVSQSPSNKVTEKGKDVELRCDPISGHTALYWYRQSLGQGLEFLIYFQGNSAPDKSGLPSDRFSAERTGGSVSTLTIQRTQQEDSAVYLCASRPPSYAYEQYFGPGTRLTVT.